This T cell receptor beta chain was sequenced during a study of blood T cells in healthy people across ages. This clonotype was recorded many times. The germline CDR1 and CDR2 sequences are SQVTM and ANQGSEA. V lost 8 bases and J lost 2; bases outside the gene matches: 7. The CDR3 has 13 residues. Primers used in a second PCR of roughly 6 to 11 cycles were a sample-barcoded 5' primer and a J-beta primer mix. TCRdb re-called the 5' RACE reads with MiXCR, one entry per CDR3 protein. The table lists about 730,000 distinct CDR3 sequences, roughly 43% of them singletons. This TCR came from a woman aged 55 to 70 in good health. Specimen: blood. V is TRBV29-1 and J is TRBJ2-3; 7 positions agree with TRBD1. The CDR3 coding sequence is TGCAGCATAGGGGGCGCCAACACAGATACGCAGTATTTT. This sequence encodes CSIGGANTDTQYF.